This is a list of T cell receptor beta chains from one sample in a study of T cell responses to AZD1222 COVID-19 vaccine. Here immunoSEQ multiplex PCR was the method, and the copy in TCRdb shows in-frame clones only, minus some. The sample includes 110,000 or so clones, approximately 90% of them seen just once. The sequenced sample was peripheral blood, obtained on day 0 of MenACWY control vaccination. Every receptor here comes from an adult in good health. The CDR3 runs from the conserved cysteine through the conserved F or W. The order of the fields is V gene, CDR3 protein.

TRBV27,CASSSGRGAGYTF
TRBV11-2,CASSLGGGTTIYEQYF
TRBV7-9,CASSLGRLEAFF
TRBV7-3,CASRATGTHTEAFF
TRBV24-1,CATSDPGLNYGYTF
TRBV4-1,CASSQENGPKFEQYF
TRBV10-2,CASSQTYGYTF
TRBV3-1/TRBV3-2,CASSQTSLTGGGGYTF
TRBV18,CASSAQGDGTEAFF
TRBV7-3,CASSRDSGGASDTQYF
TRBV7-8,CASSLYGGMNQPQHF
TRBV4-3,CASSLGTGGLSNQPQHF
TRBV5-1,CASSLGGYGYTF
TRBV19,CASRDALGLAYNEQFF
TRBV10-3,CAIKDSYQETQYF
TRBV6-5,CASSPAWRNNSPLHF
TRBV4-3,CASSQEGPSGPVSYEQYF
TRBV6-5,CASSPQTEAFF
TRBV9,CASSPPQGPLEQYF
TRBV6-6,CASSGQAHGQETQYF
TRBV5-4,CASSLQGAGQPQHF
TRBV19,CASNYPGSSGNTIYF
TRBV6-5,CASSPGVSNTEAFF
TRBV19,CASSIGTRDYGYTF
TRBV5-1,CASSLAPPGELFF
TRBV5-1,CASTLRDRGRNEQYF
TRBV7-8,CASSLNRASGTEAFF
TRBV10-3,CAISEVPGGNEQFF
TRBV18,CASSPPGTGHYNEQFF
TRBV6-5,CASSYTGEGYTF
TRBV18,CASSPTLAGSPRDEQFF
TRBV24-1,CATSHPSTDTQYF
TRBV6-5,CASSSDPGTAYEQYF
TRBV7-8,CASSRAPGSGANVLTF
TRBV6-5,CASDYRTGDQPQHF
TRBV7-2,CASSRAGPQHF
TRBV6-4,CASDEGGIAYGYTF
TRBV19,CASVRGNQPQHF
TRBV3-1/TRBV3-2,CASSPWNRGGGYTF
TRBV9,CASSVGGTGTGMNTIYF
TRBV5-1,CASSFSGRGTIYNEQFF
TRBV7-8,CASSSGTGVHEQYF
TRBV14,CASSQGNEQYF
TRBV6-2/TRBV6-3,CASSYSTFYGYTF
TRBV6-4,CASSDSAGGTGTDTQYF
TRBV7-3,CASSHTGGGQFF
TRBV19,CASSMGREYEQYF
TRBV10-3,CAISGDLTVRDYGYTF
TRBV9,CASSVGGGRSTEAFF
TRBV23-1,CASSQFWAIYEQYF
TRBV11-3,CASSLKLRDRDYNEQFF
TRBV6-5,CASSPLGGGYTF
TRBV19,CASSTQGPGNQPQHF
TRBV18,CASSSIGTSGGKETQYF
TRBV19,CASSIRRGPYEQYF
TRBV9,CASSVDSSSGGRSSSGANVLTF
TRBV4-2,CASSQDLEKGYEQYF
TRBV5-6,CASSLATSRGRTDTQYF
TRBV7-9,CASRPLSYNEQFF